This T cell receptor beta chain emerged from a study of naive and memory T cell subsets. An equimolar mix of two oligonucleotides served as the beta constant-region primer for TRBC1 and TRBC2. Ligated cDNA was amplified by four rounds of PCR with nested alpha and beta constant-region primers and SP2. TCRdb analysed the UMI-ligation and nested PCR reads with MiXCR anew, one entry per CDR3 protein. This table has 140,000 to 150,000 distinct CDR3 sequences, under 25% appearing once. On this clonotype: Its antigen is still unknown.

Overall study results and limits: Possibly reflecting memory cells re-expressing CD45RA, a few larger clonotypes occurred in naive repertoires, especially CD8.

This CDR3 is 14 amino acids long. From germline, CDR1 is MNHEY and CDR2 SVGAGI. Trimming cost V 6 bases and J 4 bases; bases outside gene matches: 5. This receptor was taken from a human donor in good health. V is TRBV6-5 and J is TRBJ2-1, with 8 positions matching TRBD2. The specimen was naive CD4+ T cells from blood. The CDR3 region is CASRAGGAYNEQFF. CDR3 in DNA: TGTGCCAGCAGGGCGGGAGGAGCATACAATGAGCAGTTCTTC.